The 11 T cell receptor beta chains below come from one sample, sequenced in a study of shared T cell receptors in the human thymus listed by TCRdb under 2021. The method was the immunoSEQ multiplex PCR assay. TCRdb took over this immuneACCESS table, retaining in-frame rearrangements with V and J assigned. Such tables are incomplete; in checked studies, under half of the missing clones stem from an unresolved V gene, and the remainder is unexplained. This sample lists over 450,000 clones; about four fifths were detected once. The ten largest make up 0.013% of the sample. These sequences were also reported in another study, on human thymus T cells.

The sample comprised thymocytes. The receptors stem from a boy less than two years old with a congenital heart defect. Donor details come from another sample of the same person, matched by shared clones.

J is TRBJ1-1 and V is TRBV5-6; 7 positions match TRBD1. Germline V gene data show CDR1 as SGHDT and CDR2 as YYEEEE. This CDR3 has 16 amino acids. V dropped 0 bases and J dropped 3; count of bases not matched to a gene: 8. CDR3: CASSLAKTGEDTEAFF. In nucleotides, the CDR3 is TGTGCCAGCAGCTTGGCCAAAACAGGGGAGGACACTGAAGCTTTCTTT.

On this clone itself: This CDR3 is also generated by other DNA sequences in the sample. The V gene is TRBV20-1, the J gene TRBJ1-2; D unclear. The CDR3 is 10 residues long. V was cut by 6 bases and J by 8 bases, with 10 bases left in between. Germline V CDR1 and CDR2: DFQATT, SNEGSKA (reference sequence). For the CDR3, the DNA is TGCAGTGCCTCCTTAGAAGGCTACACCTTC. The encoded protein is CSASLEGYTF.

The chain's CDR3 is CASSIQRRDRGLFLNTGELFF. The CDR3 region has the DNA TGTGCCAGCAGTATACAAAGGAGGGACAGGGGGCTCTTCTTGAACACCGGGGAGCTGTTTTTT. V and J are TRBV27 and TRBJ2-2; TRBD1 matches at 12 bases. V was clipped by 5 bases and J by 1 base; unmatched bases: 17. Germline CDR1 MNHEY, CDR2 SMNVEV (reference sequence). The CDR3 contains 21 residues.

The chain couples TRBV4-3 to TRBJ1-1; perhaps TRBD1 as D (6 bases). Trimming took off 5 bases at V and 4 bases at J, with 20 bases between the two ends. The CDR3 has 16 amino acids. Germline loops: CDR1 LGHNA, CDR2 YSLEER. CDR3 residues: CASSGRSRGSITEAFF. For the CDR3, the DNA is TGCGCCAGCAGCGGCCGCAGCAGGGGATCTATCACTGAAGCTTTCTTT.

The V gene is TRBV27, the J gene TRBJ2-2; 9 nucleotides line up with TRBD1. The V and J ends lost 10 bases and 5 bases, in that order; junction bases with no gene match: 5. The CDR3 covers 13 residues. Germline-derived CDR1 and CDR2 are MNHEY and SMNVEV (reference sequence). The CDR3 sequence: CATHDRGTGELFF. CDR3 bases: TGTGCCACCCACGACAGGGGGACCGGGGAGCTGTTTTTT.

The CDR3 loop reads CASSARSGRASGELFF. CDR3 sequence (DNA): TGTGCCAGCAGTGCAAGAAGCGGGAGGGCATCCGGGGAGCTGTTTTTT. The chain combines TRBV6-1 with TRBJ2-2; 10 bases map to TRBD2. Germline values: CDR1 MNHNS, CDR2 SASEGT. The CDR3 length is 16 residues. V lost 4 bases and J lost 6; bases outside the gene matches: 8.

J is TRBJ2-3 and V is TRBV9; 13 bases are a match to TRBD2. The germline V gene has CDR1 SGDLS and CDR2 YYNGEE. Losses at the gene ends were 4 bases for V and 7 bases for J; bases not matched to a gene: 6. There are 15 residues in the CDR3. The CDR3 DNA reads TGTGCCAGCAGCCTGACTAGCGGGAGGCCTCATACGCAGTATTTT. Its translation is CASSLTSGRPHTQYF.

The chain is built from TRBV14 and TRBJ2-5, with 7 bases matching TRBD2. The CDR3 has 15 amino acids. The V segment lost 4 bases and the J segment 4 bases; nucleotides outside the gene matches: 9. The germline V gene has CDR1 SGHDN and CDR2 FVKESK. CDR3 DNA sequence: TGTGCCAGCAGCCGGGGTCCCTCGGGGGGAGAGACCCAGTACTTC. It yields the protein CASSRGPSGGETQYF.

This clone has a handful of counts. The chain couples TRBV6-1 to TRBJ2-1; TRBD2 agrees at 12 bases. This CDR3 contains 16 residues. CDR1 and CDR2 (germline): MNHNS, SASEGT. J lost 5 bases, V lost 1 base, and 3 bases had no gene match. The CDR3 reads CASSEGLAGGDNEQFF. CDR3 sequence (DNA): TGTGCCAGCAGTGAAGGGCTAGCGGGAGGGGACAATGAGCAGTTCTTC.

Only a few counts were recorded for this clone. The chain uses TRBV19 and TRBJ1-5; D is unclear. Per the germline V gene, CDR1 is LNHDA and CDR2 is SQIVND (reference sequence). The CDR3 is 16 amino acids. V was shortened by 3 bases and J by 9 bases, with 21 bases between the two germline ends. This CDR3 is CASSMSGSLGGWPQHF. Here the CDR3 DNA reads TGTGCCAGTAGTATGTCGGGGTCTCTAGGAGGTTGGCCCCAGCATTTT.

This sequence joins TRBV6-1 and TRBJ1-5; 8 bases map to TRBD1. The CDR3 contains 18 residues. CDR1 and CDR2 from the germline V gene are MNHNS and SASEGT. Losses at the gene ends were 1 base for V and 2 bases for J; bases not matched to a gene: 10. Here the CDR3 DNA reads TGTGCCAGCAGTGAAGGGTACCCAGGGGGCGGGGGCAATCAGCCCCAGCATTTT. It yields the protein CASSEGYPGGGGNQPQHF.